This T cell receptor beta chain was obtained from a study of T cell responses to AZD1222 COVID-19 vaccine. Overall study results and limits: Spike as a whole was targeted by vaccine-associated CD4 TCRs, dominant at 160-218 and 743-854. After the peak T cell response, and only then, were repertoires sampled. Seropositive status at baseline applied to only a handful of AZD1222 recipients.

Notes on this clone: Its antigen is unidentified.

V was shortened by 0 bases and J by 1 base, with 4 bases between the two germline ends. Germline V CDR1 and CDR2: LNHDA, SQIVND (reference sequence). This CDR3 has 14 amino acids. This table comes from immunoSEQ multiplex PCR, and its TCRdb copy is limited to in-frame clones, with some not included. The sample contains about 160,000 clones, roughly 90% of which appear only once. Here the sequenced sample was peripheral blood, taken 28 days after the second AZD1222 dose. The TCR sequence derives from an adult who received the AZD1222 COVID-19 vaccine. The gene calls are TRBV19 and TRBJ1-5; no reliable D call. The CDR3 DNA is TGTGCCAGTAGTATAGACAGAAGCAATCAGCCCCAGCATTTT. Translation: CASSIDRSNQPQHF.